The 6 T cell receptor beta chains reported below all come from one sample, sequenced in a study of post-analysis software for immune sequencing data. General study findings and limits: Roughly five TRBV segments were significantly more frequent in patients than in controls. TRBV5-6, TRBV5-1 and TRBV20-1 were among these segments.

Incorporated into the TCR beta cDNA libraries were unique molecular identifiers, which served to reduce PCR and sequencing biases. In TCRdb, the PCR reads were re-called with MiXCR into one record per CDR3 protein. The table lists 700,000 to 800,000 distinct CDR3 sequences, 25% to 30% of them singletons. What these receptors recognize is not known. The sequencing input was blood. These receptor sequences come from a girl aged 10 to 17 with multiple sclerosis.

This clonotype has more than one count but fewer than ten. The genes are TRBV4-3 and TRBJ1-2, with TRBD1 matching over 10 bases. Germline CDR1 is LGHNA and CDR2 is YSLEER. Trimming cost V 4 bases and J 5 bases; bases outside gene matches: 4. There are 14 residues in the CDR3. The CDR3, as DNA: TGCGCCAGCAGCCGAGGACAGGGGGAATATGGCTACACCTTC. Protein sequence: CASSRGQGEYGYTF.

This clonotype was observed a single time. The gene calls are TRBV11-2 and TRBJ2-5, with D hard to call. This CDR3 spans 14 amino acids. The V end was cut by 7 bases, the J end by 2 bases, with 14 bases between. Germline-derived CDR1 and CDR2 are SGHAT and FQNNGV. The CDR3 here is CASTQWAQQETQYF. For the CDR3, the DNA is TGTGCCAGCACTCAATGGGCCCAACAAGAGACCCAGTACTTC.

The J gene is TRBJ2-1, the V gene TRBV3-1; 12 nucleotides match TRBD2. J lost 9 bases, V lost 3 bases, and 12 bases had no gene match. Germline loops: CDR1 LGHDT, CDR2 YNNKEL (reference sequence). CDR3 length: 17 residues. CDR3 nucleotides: TGTGCCAGCAGCCATCGAGGGACTAGCGGGCGGACCACTGAGCAGTTCTTC. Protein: CASSHRGTSGRTTEQFF.

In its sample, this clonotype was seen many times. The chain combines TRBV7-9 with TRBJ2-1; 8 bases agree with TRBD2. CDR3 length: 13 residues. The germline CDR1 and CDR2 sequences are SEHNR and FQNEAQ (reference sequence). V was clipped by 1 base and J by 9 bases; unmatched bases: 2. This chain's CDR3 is CASSLVRGGEQFF. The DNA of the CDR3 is TGTGCCAGCAGCTTAGTACGGGGGGGTGAGCAGTTCTTC.

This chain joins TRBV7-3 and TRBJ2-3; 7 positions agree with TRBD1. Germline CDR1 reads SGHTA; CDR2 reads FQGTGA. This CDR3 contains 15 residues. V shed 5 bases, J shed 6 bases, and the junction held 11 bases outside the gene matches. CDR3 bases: TGTGCCAGCAGCATGGGACAGCCATTTCAGGATACGCAGTATTTT. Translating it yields CASSMGQPFQDTQYF.

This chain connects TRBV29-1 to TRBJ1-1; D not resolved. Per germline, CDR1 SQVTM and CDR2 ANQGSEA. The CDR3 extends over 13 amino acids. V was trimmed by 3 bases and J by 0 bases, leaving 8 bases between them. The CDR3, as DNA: TGCAGCGTTGAGTGGGGATTGAACACTGAAGCTTTCTTT. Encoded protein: CSVEWGLNTEAFF. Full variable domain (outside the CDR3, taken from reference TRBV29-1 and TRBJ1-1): SAVISQKPSRDICQRGTSLTIQCQVDSQVTMMFWYRQQPGQSLTLIATANQGSEATYESGFVIDKFPISRPNLTFSTLTVSNMSPEDSSIYLCSVEWGLNTEAFFGQGTRLTVV.